The present TCR beta chain was sequenced within a study of T-cell memory formation after mild COVID-19. The wider study: Each donor largely had its own TCR clusters.

Notes on the study in general: Clones shrinking between day 15 and 85 showed a balanced CD4/CD8 split, and those that grew later tilted toward CD4+. Pre-infection memory harbored some responding clones, suggesting cross-reactive memory joined.

This clonotype was picked up a small number of times. The antigen remains undetermined. The junction and the germline gene differ at one end; a read error may be behind it. cDNA libraries for TCR alpha and TCR beta, carrying sample barcodes and UMIs, came from 5'RACE with constant-segment primers. One entry per CDR3 protein, called by TCRdb with MiXCR from the 5' RACE reads. The sample gives 350,000 to 500,000 distinct CDR3 sequences, 20% of which show up once; roughly 8.4% is in the top ten. This clonotype was sampled from an adult woman who had mild COVID-19 (a few samples of this study predate the infection). Cell type and time point are not known. Sequencing was done on a sample of PBMCs or a T cell subset sorted from them (not recorded which).

DNA of the CDR3: TGTGCCAGCAGCTTCGCAACCCCTCAAGCGCGAGTTGACTTC. This encodes CASSFATPQARVDF. The chain recombines TRBV7-9 with TRBJ2-5; D gene unclear. The CDR3 has 14 amino acids. CDR1 and CDR2 (germline): SEHNR, FQNEAQ (reference sequence).